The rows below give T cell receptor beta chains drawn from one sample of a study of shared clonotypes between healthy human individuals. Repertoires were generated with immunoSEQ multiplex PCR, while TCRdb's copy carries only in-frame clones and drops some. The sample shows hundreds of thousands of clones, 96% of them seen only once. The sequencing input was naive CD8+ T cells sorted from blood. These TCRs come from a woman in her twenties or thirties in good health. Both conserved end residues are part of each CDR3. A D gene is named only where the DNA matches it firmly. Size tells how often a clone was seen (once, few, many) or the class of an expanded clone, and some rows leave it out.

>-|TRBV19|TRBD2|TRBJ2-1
TGTGCCAGTAGTATAACGGGGGGAGGACATAATGAGCAGTTCTTC
CASSITGGGHNEQFF
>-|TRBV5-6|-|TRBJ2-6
TGTGCCAGCAGCTTAGAGACCTCTGGGGCCAACGTCCTGACTTTC
CASSLETSGANVLTF
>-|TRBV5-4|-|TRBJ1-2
TGTGCCAGCAGCTTGGATAGGGACAAATACTATGGCTACACCTTC
CASSLDRDKYYGYTF
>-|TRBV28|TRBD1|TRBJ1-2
TGTGCCAGCAGTTTTGGGCCAGGGGGCGGCTATGGCTACACCTTC
CASSFGPGGGYGYTF
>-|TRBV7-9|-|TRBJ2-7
TGTGCCAGCAGCGTAGGAGGGCTAGAGCAGTACTTC
CASSVGGLEQYF
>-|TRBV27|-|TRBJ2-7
TGTGCCAGCAGCCGGGGGCCTTCCTACGAGCAGTACTTC
CASSRGPSYEQYF
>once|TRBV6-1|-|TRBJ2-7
TGTGCCAGCACCAACGACGGGCCCTACGAGCAGTACTTC
CASTNDGPYEQYF
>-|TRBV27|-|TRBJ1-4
TGTGCCAGCAGTTGGACGGGAGGTAATGAAAAACTGTTTTTT
CASSWTGGNEKLFF
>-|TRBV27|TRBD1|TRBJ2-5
TGTGCCAGCAGTTCCGGGACAGTCGAAGGAGAGACCCAGTACTTC
CASSSGTVEGETQYF
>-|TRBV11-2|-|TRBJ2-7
TGTGCCAGCAGCTTAGTTGGGGGACCCTACTACGAGCAGTACTTC
CASSLVGGPYYEQYF
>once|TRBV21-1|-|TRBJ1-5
TGTGCCAGCAGCAAAGGGACAGGGGTGCCTCAGCCCCAGCATTTT
CASSKGTGVPQPQHF
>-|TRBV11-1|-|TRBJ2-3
TGTGCCAGCAGCTTCGAGGTGGGAGAGGAAGATACGCAGTATTTT
CASSFEVGEEDTQYF
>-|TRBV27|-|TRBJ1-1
TGTGCCAGCGGTCCCTGGGAGAACACTGAAGCTTTCTTT
CASGPWENTEAFF
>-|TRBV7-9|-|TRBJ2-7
TGTGCCAGCAGCTTAGAAAGAGGAGGGATCCCGTCCTACGAGCAGTACTTC
CASSLERGGIPSYEQYF
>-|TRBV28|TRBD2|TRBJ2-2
TGTGCCAGCAGTTTCCGACTAGCGGGAGGTACCGGGGAGCTGTTTTTT
CASSFRLAGGTGELFF
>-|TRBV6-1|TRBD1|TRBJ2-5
TGTGCCAGCAGTGAGAGACCAGGGGGAGAGACCCAGTACTTC
CASSERPGGETQYF
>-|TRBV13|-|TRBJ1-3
TGTGCCAGCAGCTTAGGAGAAAGCTCTGGAAACACCATATATTTT
CASSLGESSGNTIYF
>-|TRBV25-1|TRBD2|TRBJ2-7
TGTGCCAGCAGTAGTGGGACTAGCGGGAGGGACTACGAGCAGTACTTC
CASSSGTSGRDYEQYF
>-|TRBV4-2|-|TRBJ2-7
TGTGCCAGCAGCCAGCCGCGGGCACATCAGCTTTACGAGCAGTACTTC
CASSQPRAHQLYEQYF
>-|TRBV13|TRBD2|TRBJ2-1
TGTGCCAGCAGCTTTTCCTCTAGCGGGTTTGAGCAGTTCTTC
CASSFSSSGFEQFF
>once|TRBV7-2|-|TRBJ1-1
TGTGCCAGCAGCTCCACCTTGGACAGGAACACTGAAGCTTTCTTT
CASSSTLDRNTEAFF
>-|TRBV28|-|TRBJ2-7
TGTGCCAGCAGTTTCCCCAGCTACGAGCAGTACTTC
CASSFPSYEQYF
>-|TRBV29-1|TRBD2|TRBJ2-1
TGCAGCGTAGCGGGACTGGTAGATGAGCAGTTCTTC
CSVAGLVDEQFF
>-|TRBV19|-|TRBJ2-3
TGTGCCAGTAGTATCTCGGATTACACAGATACGCAGTATTTT
CASSISDYTDTQYF
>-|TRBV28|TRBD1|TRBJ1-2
TGTGCCAGCAGTTTCTCGGACAGGATCTATGGCTACACCTTC
CASSFSDRIYGYTF